Below are 4 T cell receptor beta chains sequenced from a single sample in a study of TIL therapy for anti-PD-1-resistant metastatic lung cancer. Sequencing used immunoSEQ v3. Profiling relied on immunoSEQ multiplex PCR, and the TCRdb table lists in-frame clones only, not all of them. This sample has some 7,000 clones, with about 61% found just once. Time point: pre-treatment sample, taken before nivolumab and TIL therapy. Tumor tissue came from excised metastases, mostly pleural nodules or supraclavicular lymph nodes. The source material was tumor tissue, sampled at baseline. The receptors come from a person aged 30 to 80 with non-small cell lung cancer.

The V call is TRBV18, the J call TRBJ2-7; 9 bases align to TRBD1. V was pared by 6 bases and J by 6 bases, with 15 bases of the junction left unmatched. Germline V gene sequence: CDR1 KGHSH, CDR2 LQKENI. This CDR3 contains 16 residues. The CDR3 bases are TGTGCCAGCTCTGGGGGGATAACAGGGGGCCCCCGCGAGCAGTACTTC. It yields the protein CASSGGITGGPREQYF.

This clone qualifies as medium-sized. The V gene is TRBV19, the J gene TRBJ2-7; the match to TRBD1 covers 7 bases. Germline V gene lookup returns CDR1 LNHDA and CDR2 SQIVND (reference sequence). CDR3 length: 12 amino acids. The V and J ends lost 5 bases and 6 bases, in that order; junction bases with no gene match: 4. The CDR3 sequence is CASSPRQGEQYF. CDR3 coding DNA: TGTGCCAGTAGTCCCCGACAGGGCGAGCAGTACTTC.

The sample holds a few counts of this clone. The chain couples TRBV29-1 to TRBJ2-7; TRBD2 aligns across 8 bases. CDR1 and CDR2 (germline): SQVTM, ANQGSEA. J was trimmed by 3 bases and V by 4 bases; bases with no gene match: 5. This CDR3 has 13 amino acids. For the CDR3, the DNA is TGCAGCGTTGGGGGACTAGTAGGCTACGAGCAGTACTTC. Its translation is CSVGGLVGYEQYF.

The chain links TRBV6-5 to TRBJ2-3; 7 bases map to TRBD2. The CDR3 is 13 residues long. Per the germline V gene, CDR1 is MNHEY and CDR2 is SVGAGI. V shed 9 bases, J shed 11 bases, and the junction held 14 bases outside the gene matches. The CDR3 DNA follows: TGTGCCAGTCCAACGGTTGCGGGAGAGGTGCAGTATTTT. It specifies CASPTVAGEVQYF.